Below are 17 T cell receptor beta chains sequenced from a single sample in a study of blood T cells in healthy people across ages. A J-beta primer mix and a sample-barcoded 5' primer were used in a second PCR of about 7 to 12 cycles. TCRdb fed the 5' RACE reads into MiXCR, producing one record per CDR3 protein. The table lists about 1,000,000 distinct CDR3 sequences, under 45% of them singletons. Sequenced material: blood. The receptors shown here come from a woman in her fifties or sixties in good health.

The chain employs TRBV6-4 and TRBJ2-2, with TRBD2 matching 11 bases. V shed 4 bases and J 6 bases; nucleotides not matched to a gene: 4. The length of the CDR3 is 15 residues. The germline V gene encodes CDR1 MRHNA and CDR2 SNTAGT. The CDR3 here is CASSVLAGVAGELFF. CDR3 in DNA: TGTGCCAGCAGTGTACTAGCGGGAGTGGCCGGGGAGCTGTTTTTT.

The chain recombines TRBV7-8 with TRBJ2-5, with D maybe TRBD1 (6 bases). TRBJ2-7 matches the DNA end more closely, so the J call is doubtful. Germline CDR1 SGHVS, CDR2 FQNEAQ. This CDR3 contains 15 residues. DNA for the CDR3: TGTGCCAGCAGCTTAACTACAGGGAGTGGATACGAGCAGTACTTC. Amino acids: CASSLTTGSGYEQYF.

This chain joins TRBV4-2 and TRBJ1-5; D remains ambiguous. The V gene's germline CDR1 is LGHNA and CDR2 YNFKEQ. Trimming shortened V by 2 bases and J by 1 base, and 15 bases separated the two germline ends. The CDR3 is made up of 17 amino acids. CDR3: CASSQFDGPVSNQPQHF. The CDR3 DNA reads TGTGCCAGCAGCCAATTCGACGGTCCGGTGAGCAATCAGCCCCAGCATTTT.

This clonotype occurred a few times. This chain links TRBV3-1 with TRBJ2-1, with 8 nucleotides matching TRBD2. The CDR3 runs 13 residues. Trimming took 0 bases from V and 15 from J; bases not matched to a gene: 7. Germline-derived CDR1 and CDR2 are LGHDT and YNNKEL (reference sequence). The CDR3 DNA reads TGTGCCAGCAGCCAAGAGTTCGGGAGGGCCTGGTTCTTC. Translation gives CASSQEFGRAWFF.

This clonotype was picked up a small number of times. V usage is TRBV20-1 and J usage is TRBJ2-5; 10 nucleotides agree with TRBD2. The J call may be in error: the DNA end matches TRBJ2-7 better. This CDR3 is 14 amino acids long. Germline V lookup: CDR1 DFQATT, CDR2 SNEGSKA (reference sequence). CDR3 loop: CSARPLAGGSEQYF. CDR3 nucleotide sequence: TGCAGTGCTAGACCCTTAGCGGGAGGTAGCGAGCAGTACTTC.

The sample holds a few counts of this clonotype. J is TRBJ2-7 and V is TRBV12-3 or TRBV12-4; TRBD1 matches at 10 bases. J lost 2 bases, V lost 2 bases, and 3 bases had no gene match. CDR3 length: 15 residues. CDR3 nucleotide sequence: TGTGCCAGCAGTTTAACGGGACAGGGGCCCTACGAGCAGTACTTC. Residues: CASSLTGQGPYEQYF.

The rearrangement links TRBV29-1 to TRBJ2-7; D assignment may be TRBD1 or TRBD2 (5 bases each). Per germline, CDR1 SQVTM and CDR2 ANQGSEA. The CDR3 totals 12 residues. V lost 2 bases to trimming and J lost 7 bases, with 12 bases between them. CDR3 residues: CSVERDPGEQYF. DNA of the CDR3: TGCAGCGTTGAACGGGACCCGGGGGAGCAGTACTTC.

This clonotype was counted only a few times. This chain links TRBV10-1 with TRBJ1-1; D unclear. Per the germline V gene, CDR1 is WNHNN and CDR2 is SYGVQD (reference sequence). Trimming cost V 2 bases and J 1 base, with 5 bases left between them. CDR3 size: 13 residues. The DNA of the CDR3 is TGCGCCAGCAGTGAGACAGCGAACACTGAAGCTTTCTTT. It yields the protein CASSETANTEAFF.

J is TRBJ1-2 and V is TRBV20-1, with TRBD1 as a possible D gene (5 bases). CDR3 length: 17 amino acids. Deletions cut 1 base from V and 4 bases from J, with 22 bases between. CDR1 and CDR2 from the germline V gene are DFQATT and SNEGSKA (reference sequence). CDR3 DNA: TGCAGTGCTAGAGGATCCCTAAACGCCCGGGACCCCTATGGCTACACCTTC. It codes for CSARGSLNARDPYGYTF.

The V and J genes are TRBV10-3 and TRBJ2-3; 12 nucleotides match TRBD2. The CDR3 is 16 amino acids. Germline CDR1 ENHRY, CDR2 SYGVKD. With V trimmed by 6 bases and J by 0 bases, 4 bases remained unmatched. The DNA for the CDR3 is TGTGCCATCAGACCTGGGACTAGCGGGAGCACAGATACGCAGTATTTT. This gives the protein CAIRPGTSGSTDTQYF.

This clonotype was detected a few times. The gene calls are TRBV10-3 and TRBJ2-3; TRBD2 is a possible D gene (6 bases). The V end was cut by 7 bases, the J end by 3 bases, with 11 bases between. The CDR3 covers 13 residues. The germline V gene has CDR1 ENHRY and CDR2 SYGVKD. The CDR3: CAIMPGTTDTQYF. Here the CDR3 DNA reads TGTGCCATCATGCCAGGGACTACAGATACGCAGTATTTT.

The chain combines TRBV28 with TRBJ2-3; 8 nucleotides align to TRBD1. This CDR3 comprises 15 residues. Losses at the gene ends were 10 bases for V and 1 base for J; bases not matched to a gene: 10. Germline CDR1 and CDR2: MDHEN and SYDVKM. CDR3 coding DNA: TGTGCCACCACGAACAGGGGGAAACGCACAGATACGCAGTATTTT. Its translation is CATTNRGKRTDTQYF.

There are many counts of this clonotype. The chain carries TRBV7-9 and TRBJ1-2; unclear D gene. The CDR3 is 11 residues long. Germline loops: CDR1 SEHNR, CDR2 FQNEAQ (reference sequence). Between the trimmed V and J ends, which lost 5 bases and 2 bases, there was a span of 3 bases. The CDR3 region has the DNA TGTGCCAGCAGCCTCAACTATGGCTACACCTTC. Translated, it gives CASSLNYGYTF. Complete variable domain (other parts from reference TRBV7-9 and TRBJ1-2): DTGVSQNPRHKITKRGQNVTFRCDPISEHNRLYWYRQTLGQGPEFLTYFQNEAQLEKSRLLSDRFSAERPKGSFSTLEIQRTEQGDSAMYLCASSLNYGYTFGSGTRLTVV.

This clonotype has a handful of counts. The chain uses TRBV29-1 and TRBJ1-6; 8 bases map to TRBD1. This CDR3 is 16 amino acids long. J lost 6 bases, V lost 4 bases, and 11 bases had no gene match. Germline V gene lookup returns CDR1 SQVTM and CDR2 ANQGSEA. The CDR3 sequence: CSVAEGPGGLNSPLHF. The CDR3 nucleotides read TGCAGCGTTGCTGAGGGGCCAGGGGGCCTTAATTCACCCCTCCACTTT.

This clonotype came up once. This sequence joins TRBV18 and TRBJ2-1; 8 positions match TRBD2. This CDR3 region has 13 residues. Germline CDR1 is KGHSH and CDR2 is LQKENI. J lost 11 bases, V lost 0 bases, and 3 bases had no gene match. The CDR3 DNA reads TGTGCCAGCTCACCACCGGGACTAGAGAAGCAGTTCTTC. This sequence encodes CASSPPGLEKQFF. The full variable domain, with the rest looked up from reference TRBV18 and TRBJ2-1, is NAGVMQNPRHLVRRRGQEARLRCSPMKGHSHVYWYRQLPEEGLKFMVYLQKENIIDESGMPKERFSAEFPKEGPSILRIQQVVRGDSAAYFCASSPPGLEKQFFGPGTRLTVL.

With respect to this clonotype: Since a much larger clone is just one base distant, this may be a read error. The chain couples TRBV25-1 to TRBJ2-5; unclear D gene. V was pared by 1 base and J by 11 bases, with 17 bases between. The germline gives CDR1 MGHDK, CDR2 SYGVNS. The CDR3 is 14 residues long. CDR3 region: CASSESQIYNEQYF. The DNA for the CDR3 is TGTGCCAGCAGTGAATCCCAGATTTACAATGAGCAGTACTTC.

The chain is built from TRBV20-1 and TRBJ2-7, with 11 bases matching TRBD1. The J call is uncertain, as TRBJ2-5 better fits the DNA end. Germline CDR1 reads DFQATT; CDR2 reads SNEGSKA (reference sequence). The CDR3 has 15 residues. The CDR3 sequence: CSAIWDRGFRETQYF. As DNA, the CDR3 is TGCAGTGCTATTTGGGACAGGGGGTTTCGAGAGACCCAGTACTTC.